The TCR beta chain described here comes from a study of T cells in Graves' hyperthyroidism and ophthalmopathy. The ends lost 6 bases at V and 6 bases at J; junction bases unmatched: 11. This CDR3 contains 14 residues. The germline V gene encodes CDR1 DFQATT and CDR2 SNEGSKA (reference sequence). TCR beta CDR3 regions were amplified from RNA. HTBI primers drove first-round RT-PCR of the TCR CDR3. TCRdb passed the multiplex PCR reads through MiXCR, listing each CDR3 protein once. The sample holds almost 600,000 distinct CDR3 sequences, around 13% seen once. Sequencing used blood. This chain joins TRBV20-1 and TRBJ2-1, with 7 nucleotides matching TRBD2. The sequence came from a woman aged 25 to 39 with Graves' hyperthyroidism that later progressed to Graves' ophthalmopathy. CDR3 nucleotide sequence: TGCAGTGCCCACCTGCGGGACTACTTCAATGAGCAGTTCTTC. Protein sequence: CSAHLRDYFNEQFF.